This T cell receptor (beta chain) was sequenced for a study of blood T cell repertoires in COVID-19. In the study overall: Samples representing acute and convalescent COVID-19 were sourced from the United States, Italy and Spain.

The repertoire was sequenced with immunoSEQ multiplex PCR; TCRdb's copy has only in-frame clones and lacks some. This sample carries roughly 250,000 clones, 85% to 90% of them seen once, and the ten largest clones take over 2%. Germline V lookup: CDR1 SGHTA, CDR2 FQGNSA. There are 15 residues in the CDR3. V lost 6 bases and J 2 bases, leaving 14 bases between the germline ends. The clonotype originates from a woman aged 18-30 years who had recovered from COVID-19. Sequencing was performed on PBMCs or T cells enriched from blood (not recorded which). V gene TRBV7-2 combines with J gene TRBJ1-5; perhaps TRBD1 as D (5 bases). The CDR3 bases are TGTGCCAGCAGTTTTGACAGTTTCGGCAATCAGCCCCAGCATTTT. It codes for CASSFDSFGNQPQHF.